These 27 T cell receptor beta chains originate from one sample sequenced in a study of cytomegalovirus exposure and HLA in healthy donors. PCR was performed using 60 Vbeta and 13 Jbeta primers. The assay was immunoSEQ multiplex PCR, and TCRdb's table has in-frame clones only and misses some. The sample has some 99,000 clones, over 65% seen once; the top ten hold 1.8%. Material: PBMCs. The receptors were gathered from a male donor in good health and CMV-seronegative.

This clone has just a few counts. The rearrangement uses TRBV6-4 and TRBJ2-2; 7 nucleotides align to TRBD1. CDR1 MRHNA and CDR2 SNTAGT come from the germline V gene. The CDR3 runs 15 residues. The junction had 3 bases not matched to a gene; V was cut back by 3 bases and J by 2 bases. The CDR3 reads CASSERQGNTGELFF. The CDR3 DNA sequence: TGTGCCAGCAGTGAAAGACAGGGAAACACCGGGGAGCTGTTTTTT.

The chain combines TRBV29-1 with TRBJ2-1, with 12 bases identical to TRBD2. This CDR3 has 15 residues. From germline, CDR1 is SQVTM and CDR2 ANQGSEA. Losses at the gene ends were 0 bases for V and 10 bases for J; bases not matched to a gene: 7. The CDR3 reads CSVEDLAGGGNEQFF. The DNA for the CDR3 is TGCAGCGTTGAAGATCTAGCGGGAGGGGGGAACGAGCAGTTCTTC.

A single count supports this clone. The V gene is TRBV27, the J gene TRBJ1-2; no reliable D call. Germline CDR1 and CDR2: MNHEY and SMNVEV (reference sequence). Between the trimmed V and J ends, which lost 5 bases and 5 bases, there was a span of 12 bases. The length of the CDR3 is 13 residues. The CDR3 is CASSTSALYGYTF. CDR3 nucleotides: TGTGCCAGCAGTACCAGCGCCCTTTATGGCTACACCTTC.

The J gene is TRBJ2-7, the V gene TRBV7-2; weak D call: TRBD1 (5 bases). V gave up 4 bases and J gave up 5 bases, with 12 bases separating them. This CDR3 has 13 residues. Germline lookup yields CDR1 SGHTA and CDR2 FQGNSA. The CDR3 protein is CASSYRQYDEQYF. The CDR3 DNA sequence: TGTGCCAGCAGCTACCGACAGTACGACGAGCAGTACTTC. The full variable domain, its missing parts supplied by reference TRBV7-2 and TRBJ2-7, is GAGVSQSPSNKVTEKGKDVELRCDPISGHTALYWYRQSLGQGLEFLIYFQGNSAPDKSGLPSDRFSAERTGGSVSTLTIQRTQQEDSAVYLCASSYRQYDEQYFGPGTRLTVT.

This sequence joins TRBV7-9 and TRBJ2-7; possible D gene TRBD2, 5 bases. Germline loops: CDR1 SEHNR, CDR2 FQNEAQ (reference sequence). The CDR3 totals 12 residues. Trimming left V 5 bases short and J 10 bases short, with 15 bases between. CDR3 nucleotides: TGTGCCAGCAGCAATACTAGTTTAAGTCAGTACTTC. Its protein product is CASSNTSLSQYF.

This chain links TRBV30 with TRBJ2-7; 14 nucleotides line up with TRBD2. Germline CDR1 GTSNPN, CDR2 SVGIG (reference sequence). V shed 2 bases and J 7 bases; nucleotides not matched to a gene: 10. The CDR3 runs 16 residues. The CDR3 nucleotides read TGTGCCTGGAGTACCCTACAGGGACTAGCGGGAGTTGAGCAGTACTTC. Translating it yields CAWSTLQGLAGVEQYF.

In its sample, this clone was seen a few times. The chain uses TRBV14 and TRBJ2-2; 8 bases are shared with TRBD1. The CDR3 length is 15 residues. Germline V lookup: CDR1 SGHDN, CDR2 FVKESK. The J segment lost 4 bases and the V segment lost 5 bases, leaving 6 bases of the junction unmatched. The CDR3 DNA follows: TGTGCCAGCAGCGATGACAGGGGAGCCACCGGGGAGCTGTTTTTT. Translated, it gives CASSDDRGATGELFF.

The rearrangement joins TRBV7-9 to TRBJ2-7, with 7 bases lining up with TRBD1. The V gene end was trimmed by 5 bases and the J gene end by 6 bases; junction bases not matched to a gene: 4. Germline V gives CDR1 SEHNR, CDR2 FQNEAQ (reference sequence). This CDR3 contains 12 residues. The CDR3 DNA reads TGTGCCAGCAGCCCGACAGGGTTCGAGCAGTACTTC. Its translation: CASSPTGFEQYF.

This chain links TRBV25-1 with TRBJ1-1; D is unresolved. The ends were cut back, 0 bases at V and 1 base at J, with 6 bases in the middle. Germline V gene data show CDR1 as MGHDK and CDR2 as SYGVNS. The CDR3 has 14 residues. The CDR3 sequence: CASSEYGGNTEAFF. In nucleotides, the CDR3 is TGTGCCAGCAGTGAATATGGCGGGAACACTGAAGCTTTCTTT.

This clone has more than one count but fewer than ten. The chain has TRBV29-1 and TRBJ2-5; a weak D match, TRBD2 (6 bases). The DNA matches TRBJ2-7 better at its end, which makes the J call doubtful. The germline CDR1 and CDR2 sequences are SQVTM and ANQGSEA. This CDR3 spans 15 amino acids. CDR3 in DNA: TGCAGCGTTGTACCCAGCAGGGACTCTCTCTACGAGCAGTACTTC. Its translation is CSVVPSRDSLYEQYF.

The chain has TRBV7-2 and TRBJ2-3, with 9 bases aligning to TRBD1. J gave up 6 bases and V 5 bases, and 12 bases lay outside the gene matches. CDR1 is SGHTA, CDR2 FQGNSA, per germline. The CDR3 extends over 16 amino acids. This CDR3 is CASSTGDRDGLDTQYF. The CDR3 DNA follows: TGTGCCAGCAGCACCGGGGACAGGGATGGGTTGGATACGCAGTATTTT.

The genes are TRBV6-5 and TRBJ1-2; 9 nucleotides line up with TRBD1. J was trimmed by 5 bases and V by 10 bases; bases with no gene match: 14. The V gene's germline CDR1 is MNHEY and CDR2 SVGAGI. The CDR3 totals 15 residues. The CDR3 region is CATLKYRGPGYGYTF. DNA of the CDR3: TGTGCCACCCTAAAATACAGGGGGCCGGGTTATGGCTACACCTTC.

The chain couples TRBV2 to TRBJ1-5; the D gene is possibly TRBD1 (6 bases). The germline gives CDR1 SNHLY, CDR2 FYNNEI. CDR3 length: 14 amino acids. The V end lost 6 bases, the J end lost 6 bases, and 15 bases lay between the germline ends. The CDR3 DNA follows: TGTGCCAGCAGACCCGACAGGAGAGGTCAGCCCCAGCATTTT. As protein: CASRPDRRGQPQHF.

This clone was counted a few times. The gene calls are TRBV19 and TRBJ1-5; 7 bases match TRBD1. CDR3 length: 13 amino acids. V was pared by 7 bases and J by 6 bases, with 6 bases of the junction left unmatched. Per germline, CDR1 LNHDA and CDR2 SQIVND (reference sequence). DNA of the CDR3: TGTGCCAGTACCTACAGGGGTTCTCAGCCCCAGCATTTT. Translation: CASTYRGSQPQHF.

The rearrangement uses TRBV10-3 and TRBJ1-1; 10 bases line up with TRBD1. In germline, CDR1 is ENHRY, CDR2 SYGVKD. The CDR3 spans 14 residues. V lost 10 bases to trimming and J lost 4 bases; unmatched junction nucleotides: 9. CDR3 residues: CATGPGTGVTEAFF. The CDR3 DNA sequence: TGTGCCACAGGGCCAGGGACAGGGGTCACTGAAGCTTTCTTT.

The gene calls are TRBV5-1 and TRBJ1-2; D remains unclear. Deletions cut 0 bases from V and 0 bases from J, with 12 bases between. This CDR3 is 16 amino acids long. CDR1 and CDR2 (germline): SGHRS, YFSETQ. The CDR3 nucleotides read TGCGCCAGCAGCTTGGCCCTTAGTAGCTCTAACTATGGCTACACCTTC. Protein: CASSLALSSSNYGYTF.

This rearrangement joins TRBV2 to TRBJ2-6, with unresolved D. Trimming shortened V by 6 bases and J by 0 bases, and 9 bases separated the two germline ends. CDR1 is SNHLY and CDR2 is FYNNEI in the germline V gene. CDR3 length: 15 residues. Here the CDR3 reads CASSRSHSGANVLTF. In DNA form, the CDR3 reads TGTGCCAGCAGCCGGAGTCACTCTGGGGCCAACGTCCTGACTTTC.

The V and J genes are TRBV6-1 and TRBJ2-7; 8 positions match TRBD1. The germline V gene has CDR1 MNHNS and CDR2 SASEGT. V lost 2 bases and J lost 0; bases outside the gene matches: 9. The CDR3 spans 17 residues. The CDR3 bases are TGTGCCAGCAGTGAAAAGTGGCTCGGGACAGGCTCCTACGAGCAGTACTTC. This gives the protein CASSEKWLGTGSYEQYF.

The rearrangement links TRBV7-2 to TRBJ2-7; D is possibly TRBD1 (6 bases). From germline, CDR1 is SGHTA and CDR2 FQGNSA. Trimming removed 3 bases from V and 0 bases from J, with 9 bases in between. CDR3 size: 14 residues. In nucleotides, the CDR3 is TGTGCCAGCAGCTTTCAGACAGGCTCCTACGAGCAGTACTTC. Translation: CASSFQTGSYEQYF.

The rearrangement joins TRBV27 to TRBJ2-7, with D tentatively TRBD2 (5 bases). The CDR3 spans 14 residues. V lost 5 bases and J 2 bases, leaving 13 bases between the germline ends. Germline values: CDR1 MNHEY, CDR2 SMNVEV (reference sequence). The DNA of the CDR3 is TGTGCCAGCAGTCCTCGGACTGAAGCCTACGAGCAGTACTTC. Protein: CASSPRTEAYEQYF.

The chain combines TRBV2 with TRBJ2-1; 10 nucleotides match TRBD2. The germline gives CDR1 SNHLY, CDR2 FYNNEI. Trimming at V came to 7 bases and at J to 10 bases, leaving 10 bases not matched to a gene. The CDR3 sequence is 14 residues long. The CDR3 protein is CASTPIAGGNEQFF. Written as DNA, the CDR3 is TGTGCCAGCACCCCGATAGCGGGAGGAAACGAGCAGTTCTTC.

V and J are TRBV5-1 and TRBJ2-5, with 7 bases fitting TRBD1. V lost 6 bases, J lost 5 bases, and 10 bases stayed unmatched. Germline lookup yields CDR1 SGHRS and CDR2 YFSETQ. The CDR3 spans 14 residues. In nucleotides, the CDR3 is TGCGCCAGCAACAGAGAGACAGGGCAGGAGACCCAGTACTTC. This gives the protein CASNRETGQETQYF.

The chain has TRBV5-1 and TRBJ2-5; 8 bases align to TRBD1. Trimming cost V 3 bases and J 4 bases; bases outside gene matches: 2. The CDR3 has 13 amino acids. The germline V gene encodes CDR1 SGHRS and CDR2 YFSETQ. CDR3 loop: CASSSTGVETQYF. The CDR3 coding sequence is TGCGCCAGCAGCTCGACAGGGGTAGAGACCCAGTACTTC. The full variable domain, its missing parts supplied by reference TRBV5-1 and TRBJ2-5, is KAGVTQTPRYLIKTRGQQVTLSCSPISGHRSVSWYQQTPGQGLQFLFEYFSETQRNKGNFPGRFSGRQFSNSRSEMNVSTLELGDSALYLCASSSTGVETQYFGPGTRLLVL.

The chain uses TRBV29-1 and TRBJ1-5; a weak D match, TRBD1 (5 bases). The length of the CDR3 is 14 residues. Trimming removed 5 bases from V and 0 bases from J, with 11 bases in between. In germline, CDR1 is SQVTM, CDR2 ANQGSEA. CDR3 in amino acids: CSVRGSNSNQPQHF. CDR3 in DNA: TGCAGCGTTAGGGGCAGCAATAGCAATCAGCCCCAGCATTTT.

The chain joins TRBV7-2 to TRBJ2-5; 9 positions match TRBD1. The length of the CDR3 is 17 residues. CDR1 and CDR2 (germline): SGHTA, FQGNSA. V lost 1 base to trimming and J lost 4 bases; unmatched junction nucleotides: 10. For the CDR3, the DNA is TGTGCCAGCAGCTTAGGAGGAAACAGGGGGCGCGGAGAGACCCAGTACTTC. Translation gives CASSLGGNRGRGETQYF.

CDR3 nucleotides: TGTGCCAGCAGCTGGGCCGGTGCCACAGATACGCAGTATTTT. It is translated as CASSWAGATDTQYF. The rearrangement uses TRBV7-3 and TRBJ2-3; D gene ambiguous. This CDR3 has 14 amino acids. Trimming removed 4 bases at V and 2 bases at J, with 10 bases between. Germline values: CDR1 SGHTA, CDR2 FQGTGA.

The rearrangement joins TRBV30 to TRBJ2-2, with 13 nucleotides matching TRBD2. This CDR3 spans 15 amino acids. Germline trimming cut 2 bases from V and 6 bases from J; bases unmatched to any gene: 3. Per germline, CDR1 GTSNPN and CDR2 SVGIG (reference sequence). The CDR3 region is CAWSRGLAGPGELFF. CDR3 DNA sequence: TGTGCCTGGAGTAGGGGACTAGCGGGGCCCGGGGAGCTGTTTTTT.